The T cell receptor (beta chain) described here comes from a study of patients and donors after allogeneic stem cell transplantation (dated by TCRdb to about 2020). Here V drops 4 bases and J drops 1 base, and the junction holds 3 bases not matched to any gene. The CDR3, from cysteine to phenylalanine, totals 14 residues. Here the CDR3 DNA is all that survives: 42 bases in frame from base 1. Libraries were built with RT-PCR. TCRdb records NextSeq 550 as the sequencer. The raw public data were reprocessed by TCRdb itself: fastp quality trimming at Q25, MiXCR clonotype calling, in-frame beta chains only. All rows with the same CDR3 protein become a single entry with the most common DNA and genes. The sample profile shows approximately 200,000 distinct CDR3 sequences; 41% of them were found once. 25% to 35% of the sample lies in the top ten. In regard to this clonotype: This clone's antigen is unknown. No base-level quality is on record; no much larger clone is a single base apart.

The chain links TRBV23-1 with TRBJ1-1; TRBD1 lines up with 7 middle nucleotides. TRBV23-1 is filed as an ORF, its function uncertain. This clonotype was obtained from a human donor who was either an allogeneic HSCT recipient or a stem cell or donor lymphocyte infusion donor (not recorded which). It is not recorded whose cells these are; they may come from a transplant donor. Specimen: blood, either unsorted or a sorted T cell fraction (not recorded which). The nucleotides are TGCGCCAGCAGTCGCCGGACAGGGAACACTGAAGCTTTCTTT. Translation gives CASSRRTGNTEAFF.